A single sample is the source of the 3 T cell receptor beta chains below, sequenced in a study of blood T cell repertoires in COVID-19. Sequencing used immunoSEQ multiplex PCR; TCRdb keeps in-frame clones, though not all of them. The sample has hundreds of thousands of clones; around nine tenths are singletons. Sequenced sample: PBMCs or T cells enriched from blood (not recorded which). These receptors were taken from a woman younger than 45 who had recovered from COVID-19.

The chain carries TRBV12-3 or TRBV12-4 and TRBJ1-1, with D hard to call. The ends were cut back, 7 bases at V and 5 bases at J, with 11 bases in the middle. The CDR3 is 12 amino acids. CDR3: CASNQAGTEAFF. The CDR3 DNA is TGTGCCAGCAACCAAGCGGGGACTGAAGCTTTCTTT.

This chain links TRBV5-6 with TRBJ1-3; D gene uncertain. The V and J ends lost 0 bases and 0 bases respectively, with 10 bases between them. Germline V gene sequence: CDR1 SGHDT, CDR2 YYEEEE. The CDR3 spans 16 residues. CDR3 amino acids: CASSLGEVISGNTIYF. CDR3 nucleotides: TGTGCCAGCAGCTTGGGGGAGGTGATCTCTGGAAACACCATATATTTT.

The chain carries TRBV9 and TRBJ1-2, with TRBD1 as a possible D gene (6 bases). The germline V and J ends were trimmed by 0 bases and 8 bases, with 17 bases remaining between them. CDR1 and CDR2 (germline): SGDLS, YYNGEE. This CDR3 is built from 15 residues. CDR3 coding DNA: TGTGCCAGCAGCGTAGAAGTTTGGGGGCAGGAGGGCTACACCTTC. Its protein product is CASSVEVWGQEGYTF.